This TCR beta chain is from a study of T cell repertoires in cytomegalovirus infection. Whole-study results and caveats: HLA-C-restricted CMV-specific TCR beta clonotypes prevailed in the ex vivo response.

Germline CDR1 is MDHEN and CDR2 is SYDVKM. CDR3 length: 13 amino acids. Trimming pared 9 bases from V and 2 bases from J, leaving 12 bases between. This clonotype was counted only a few times. Its antigen is currently unknown. MiXCR, applied by TCRdb to the reads, yields one record per CDR3 protein. Of under 500,000 distinct CDR3 sequences in the sample, under 45% were seen once. The chain combines TRBV28 with TRBJ2-3; D is ambiguous. The specimen comprised cultured PBMCs, sampled from culture after CMV antigen stimulation. The receptor was derived from a human donor in good health (CMV status not recorded). Some clones in this sample may be carry-over from other donors' samples. CDR3 loop: CASTLDNTDTQYF. The DNA for the CDR3 is TGTGCCAGTACACTCGACAACACAGATACGCAGTATTTT.